These 11 T cell receptor beta chains originate from one sample sequenced in a study of cytomegalovirus exposure and HLA in healthy donors. Both 60 Vbeta primers and 13 Jbeta primers went into the PCR. Produced via immunoSEQ multiplex PCR; TCRdb's table is partial and in-frame only. This sample has roughly 190,000 clones, with 82% found just once. Input material: PBMCs. The source is a woman between 18 and 29 years old in good health and CMV-seronegative.

The rearrangement joins TRBV7-2 to TRBJ1-5; 8 nucleotides line up with TRBD1. The germline CDR1 and CDR2 sequences are SGHTA and FQGNSA. CDR3 length equals 16 residues. J was trimmed by 2 bases and V by 4 bases; bases with no gene match: 7. As DNA, the CDR3 is TGTGCCAGCAGCTCGACAGGGGTGAACGGCAATCAGCCCCAGCATTTT. This gives the protein CASSSTGVNGNQPQHF.

The rearrangement uses TRBV5-1 and TRBJ2-1, with 8 bases lining up with TRBD2. V shed 4 bases and J 7 bases; nucleotides not matched to a gene: 10. Per the germline V gene, CDR1 is SGHRS and CDR2 is YFSETQ. This CDR3 comprises 15 residues. The CDR3 DNA is TGCGCCAGCAGCGTAAGCCCCGGGACTAGGAATGAGCAGTTCTTC. Its translation: CASSVSPGTRNEQFF. Variable domain in full (rest from reference TRBV5-1 and TRBJ2-1): KAGVTQTPRYLIKTRGQQVTLSCSPISGHRSVSWYQQTPGQGLQFLFEYFSETQRNKGNFPGRFSGRQFSNSRSEMNVSTLELGDSALYLCASSVSPGTRNEQFFGPGTRLTVL.

The V call is TRBV5-5, the J call TRBJ1-4; D gene unclear. V dropped 5 bases and J dropped 6 bases, with 20 bases sitting between them. Germline V gene lookup returns CDR1 SGHKS and CDR2 YYEKEE (reference sequence). The CDR3 length is 16 residues. CDR3 bases: TGTGCCAGCAGATTCTGGCTAGCGGGAAGCGATGAAAAACTGTTTTTT. It translates to CASRFWLAGSDEKLFF.

The chain carries TRBV11-2 and TRBJ1-1; TRBD1 agrees at 7 bases. V shed 2 bases and J 0 bases; nucleotides not matched to a gene: 15. This CDR3 has 19 residues. Germline-derived CDR1 and CDR2 are SGHAT and FQNNGV. The CDR3 nucleotides read TGTGCCAGCAGCTTACCCAAAGGGAGGACAGGCCTCATGAACACTGAAGCTTTCTTT. Its protein product is CASSLPKGRTGLMNTEAFF.

This chain joins TRBV4-1 and TRBJ1-5; possible D gene TRBD1, 6 bases. Germline V lookup: CDR1 MGHRA, CDR2 YSYEKL. V was clipped by 0 bases and J by 3 bases, with 15 bases between them. CDR3 size: 17 residues. The CDR3 DNA reads TGCGCCAGCAGCCAAGATATGGGTGGGGGCCCCAATCAGCCCCAGCATTTT. Translating it yields CASSQDMGGGPNQPQHF.

This clone was found a few times. The J gene is TRBJ2-7, the V gene TRBV6-5; 8 nucleotides agree with TRBD2. The V gene end was trimmed by 6 bases and the J gene end by 4 bases; junction bases not matched to a gene: 5. This CDR3 has 13 residues. CDR1 and CDR2 from the germline V gene are MNHEY and SVGAGI. The CDR3 loop is CASRASGRYEQYF. DNA for the CDR3: TGTGCCAGCAGGGCTAGCGGGCGATACGAGCAGTACTTC.

V usage is TRBV6-1 and J usage is TRBJ1-5; D gene ambiguous. Trimming left V 4 bases short and J 0 bases short, with 16 bases between. This CDR3 region has 17 residues. In germline, CDR1 is MNHNS, CDR2 SASEGT. The CDR3: CASSGSWAPDSNQPQHF. In DNA, the CDR3 is TGTGCCAGCAGTGGCTCCTGGGCGCCGGATAGCAATCAGCCCCAGCATTTT.

This clone came up once. The genes are TRBV7-2 and TRBJ1-1; 10 nucleotides align to TRBD1. There are 17 residues in the CDR3. The junction had 9 bases not matched to a gene; V was cut back by 2 bases and J by 3 bases. Germline values: CDR1 SGHTA, CDR2 FQGNSA. CDR3 sequence: CASSLHRQGATYTEAFF. CDR3 nucleotide sequence: TGTGCCAGCAGCTTACACAGACAGGGGGCGACTTACACTGAAGCTTTCTTT.

V is TRBV28 and J is TRBJ1-2, with TRBD1 identical over 8 bases. This CDR3 comprises 13 residues. V lost 5 bases and J lost 6; bases outside the gene matches: 5. Germline CDR1 MDHEN, CDR2 SYDVKM. The chain's CDR3 is CASSPTDRDGYTF. The CDR3 coding sequence is TGTGCCAGCAGTCCCACGGACAGGGATGGCTACACCTTC.

This sequence joins TRBV9 and TRBJ2-3, with D possibly being TRBD1 (6 bases). The CDR3 extends over 17 amino acids. The ends were cut back, 0 bases at V and 1 base at J, with 15 bases in the middle. Germline assignment: CDR1 SGDLS and CDR2 YYNGEE. The CDR3 bases are TGTGCCAGCAGCGTAGAGAGCCGAGGGGGAGGCACAGATACGCAGTATTTT. Its protein is CASSVESRGGGTDTQYF.

The chain links TRBV6-6 to TRBJ2-5, with TRBD1 matching 7 bases. The CDR3 consists of 15 residues. J was trimmed by 5 bases and V by 6 bases; bases with no gene match: 12. The germline V gene has CDR1 MNHNY and CDR2 SVGAGI (reference sequence). The CDR3 sequence is CASRPRQGWGETQYF. CDR3 bases: TGTGCCAGCAGGCCGCGACAGGGATGGGGGGAGACCCAGTACTTC.